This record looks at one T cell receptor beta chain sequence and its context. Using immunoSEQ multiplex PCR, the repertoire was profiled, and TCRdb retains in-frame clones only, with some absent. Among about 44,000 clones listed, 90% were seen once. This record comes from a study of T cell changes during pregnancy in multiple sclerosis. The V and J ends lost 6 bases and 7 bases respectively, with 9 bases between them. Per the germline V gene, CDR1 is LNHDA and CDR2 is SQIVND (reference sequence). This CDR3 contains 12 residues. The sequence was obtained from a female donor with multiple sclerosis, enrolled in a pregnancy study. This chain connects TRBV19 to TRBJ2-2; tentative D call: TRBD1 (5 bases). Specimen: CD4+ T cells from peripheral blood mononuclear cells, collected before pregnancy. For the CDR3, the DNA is TGTGCCAGTAGCAAGGGGCTCGGGGAGCTGTTTTTT. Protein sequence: CASSKGLGELFF.